What follows is one T cell receptor (beta chain) and its context. What it binds is unknown. The sample is drawn from a study of blood T cells in healthy people across ages. The study, taken as a whole, reports: Unsorted PBMCs prevented conclusive naive versus antigen-experienced comparison. Naive T cell percentage strongly correlated with TCR beta diversity.

Primed by a sample-barcoded 5' primer and a J-beta primer mix, a second PCR proceeded for roughly 6 to 12 cycles. One entry per CDR3 protein results from TCRdb running MiXCR on the 5' RACE reads. The data contain about 1.8 million distinct CDR3 sequences, roughly 50% of them singletons. The V and J ends lost 6 bases and 8 bases, in that order; junction bases with no gene match: 8. This CDR3 comprises 13 residues. Germline CDR1 is DFQATT and CDR2 is SNEGSKA (reference sequence). Each donor was a healthy Caucasian individual from Russia, aged roughly 6 to 95. The sequenced sample was blood. The rearrangement links TRBV20-1 to TRBJ2-1, with 9 positions matching TRBD2. The TCR comes from a woman between 40 and 50 years old in good health. This CDR3 is CSARLAGLYEQFF. In DNA form, the CDR3 reads TGCAGTGCCCGCCTAGCGGGGTTATATGAGCAGTTCTTC.